The source of this TCR beta chain is a study of beta chain features in type 1 diabetes. Study findings and constraints: VDJ junctions in type 1 diabetes patients carried more deletions and fewer insertions. Shorter templates might be favored by PCR, and equally so in patients and in controls.

As regards this clone: Its antigen is not known.

V lost 4 bases to trimming and J lost 3 bases, with 18 bases between them. The CDR3 is 16 amino acids. Germline-derived CDR1 and CDR2 are SGHRS and YFSETQ. cDNA synthesis used the whole RNA isolate, giving expressed TCRB sequences. Clones were sequenced by immunoSEQ multiplex PCR, and TCRdb holds only the in-frame ones, with some missing. The sample records 150,000 to 170,000 clones, over 7.5% being singletons. The receptor comes from a young man in good health. This chain joins TRBV5-1 and TRBJ2-3; unclear D gene. The source material was central memory CD4+ T cells from blood. The CDR3 nucleotides are TGCGCCAGCAGCCGCCCGGCGGATCGAGCAACAGATACGCAGTATTTT. Its protein product is CASSRPADRATDTQYF. The full variable domain, with the rest looked up from reference TRBV5-1 and TRBJ2-3, is KAGVTQTPRYLIKTRGQQVTLSCSPISGHRSVSWYQQTPGQGLQFLFEYFSETQRNKGNFPGRFSGRQFSNSRSEMNVSTLELGDSALYLCASSRPADRATDTQYFGPGTRLTVL.